The clone carrying this T cell receptor (beta chain) has a count of ten or more. Antigen specificity is unknown. The CDR3 length is 12 residues. J lost 4 bases, V lost 8 bases, and 4 bases had no gene match. Germline V gives CDR1 MDHEN, CDR2 SYDVKM. The data are from a study of T cells in Graves' hyperthyroidism and ophthalmopathy. Study overall: Peripheral blood was secured at the point of initial diagnosis, before any treatment. Study results and caveats: Ophthalmopathy could be told apart from stable hyperthyroidism with a 13 V-J model. Blood also held most thyroid clonotypes expanded beyond 0.001.

It was RNA transcripts that yielded the amplified TCR beta CDR3 regions. Carried out on the TCR CDR3, a first-round RT-PCR used the HTBI primer set. TCRdb reprocessed the multiplex PCR reads via MiXCR and lists one record per CDR3 protein. The sample includes roughly 700,000 distinct CDR3 sequences, 13% to 15% seen only once; the top ten take more than 8.5%. What was sequenced was blood. The rearrangement uses TRBV28 and TRBJ1-1; 7 bases map to TRBD1. This receptor was obtained from a woman under 30 with Graves' hyperthyroidism. CDR3 sequence (DNA): TGTGCCAGCGGCGACAGGGCCACTGAAGCTTTCTTT. Its translation is CASGDRATEAFF.